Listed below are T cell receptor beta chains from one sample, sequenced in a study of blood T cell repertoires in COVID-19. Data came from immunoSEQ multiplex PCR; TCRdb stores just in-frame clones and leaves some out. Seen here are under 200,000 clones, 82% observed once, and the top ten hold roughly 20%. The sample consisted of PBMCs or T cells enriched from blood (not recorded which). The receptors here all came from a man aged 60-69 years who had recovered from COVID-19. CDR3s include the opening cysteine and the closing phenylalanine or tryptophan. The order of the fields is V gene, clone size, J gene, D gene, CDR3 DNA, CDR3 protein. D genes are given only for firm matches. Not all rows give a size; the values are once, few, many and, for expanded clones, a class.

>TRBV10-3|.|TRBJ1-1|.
TGTGCCATCAGTGAGATACAGGGCGCAGGGTACACTGAAGCTTTCTTT
CAISEIQGAGYTEAFF
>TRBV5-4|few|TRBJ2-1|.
TGTGCCAGCAGCTTACCCAGTTCAGGCTACAATGAGCAGTTCTTC
CASSLPSSGYNEQFF
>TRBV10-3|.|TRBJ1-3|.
TGTGCCATCAGTGATCAGGGGCGCAGTGGAAACACCATATATTTT
CAISDQGRSGNTIYF
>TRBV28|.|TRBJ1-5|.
TGTGCCAGCAACTTTCCGGGCAATCAGCCCCAGCATTTT
CASNFPGNQPQHF
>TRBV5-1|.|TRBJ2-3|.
TGCGCCAGCAGCGACACAACTAGCCCCAGCACAGATACGCAGTATTTT
CASSDTTSPSTDTQYF
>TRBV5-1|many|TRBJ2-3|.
TGCGCCAGCAGCTGGGGAGACCCTAGCACAGATACGCAGTATTTT
CASSWGDPSTDTQYF
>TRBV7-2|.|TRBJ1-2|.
TGTGCCAGCAGCTTAGAGTGGGAGGGGCCCACCTTC
CASSLEWEGPTF
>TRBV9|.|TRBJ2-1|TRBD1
TGTGCCAGCAGCCAGACAGGGGGCTCCTACAATGAGCAGTTCTTC
CASSQTGGSYNEQFF
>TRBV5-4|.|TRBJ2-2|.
TGTGCCAGCAGCTTCGGTCCGAACACCGGGGAGCTGTTTTTT
CASSFGPNTGELFF
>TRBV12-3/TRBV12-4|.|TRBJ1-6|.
TGTGCCAGCAGTTTAAGGGGTAATTCACCCCTCCACTTT
CASSLRGNSPLHF
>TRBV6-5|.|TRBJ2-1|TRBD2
TGTGCCAGCAGTTGGCAGCGGGGGGGCAACAATGAGCAGTTCTTC
CASSWQRGGNNEQFF
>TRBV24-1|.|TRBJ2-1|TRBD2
TGTGCCACCAGTGACCCTAGGGGCGGGAGGCGGGATGAGCAGTTCTTC
CATSDPRGGRRDEQFF
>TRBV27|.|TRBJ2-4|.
TGTGCCAGCAGTTCCCCCGCGGGGCCCGTAAACATTCAGTACTTC
CASSSPAGPVNIQYF
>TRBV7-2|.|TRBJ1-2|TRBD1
TGTGCCAGCAGCTTTACCGGGACAGGGGTTGGCTACACCTTC
CASSFTGTGVGYTF
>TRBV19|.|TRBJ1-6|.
TGTGCCAGTAGTTCGGCAGGGAGGTCCTATAATTCACCCCTCCACTTT
CASSSAGRSYNSPLHF
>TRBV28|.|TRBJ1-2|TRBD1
TGTGCCAGCAGTTTATGGGACAGGGGAAGGGGTGAAGGCTATGGCTACACCTTC
CASSLWDRGRGEGYGYTF
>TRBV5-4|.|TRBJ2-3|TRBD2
TGTGCCAGCAGCTTCCTCAGCGGGGATAACACAGATACGCAGTATTTT
CASSFLSGDNTDTQYF
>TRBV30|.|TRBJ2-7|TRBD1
TGTGCCTGTGTCCGGGACAGGGGCATCTACGAGCAGTACTTC
CACVRDRGIYEQYF
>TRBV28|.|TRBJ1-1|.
TGTGCCAGCACCCCTGGGGGGGATGGGTACAGTGAAGCTTTCTTT
CASTPGGDGYSEAFF
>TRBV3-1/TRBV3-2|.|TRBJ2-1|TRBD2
TGTGCCAGCAGCCTTTCGCTAGCGGGACTCAAAAATGAGCAGTTCTTC
CASSLSLAGLKNEQFF
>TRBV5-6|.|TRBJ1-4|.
TGTGCCAGCAGCATGACAGGTACTGAAAAACTGTTTTTT
CASSMTGTEKLFF
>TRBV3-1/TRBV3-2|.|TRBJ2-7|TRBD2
TGTGCCAGCCGGGGGGGGGTCTCAGGTTCCTACGAGCAGTACTTC
CASRGGVSGSYEQYF
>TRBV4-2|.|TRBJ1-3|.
TGTGCCAGCAGCCAGGACACCTCTACCGGCACCATATATTTT
CASSQDTSTGTIYF
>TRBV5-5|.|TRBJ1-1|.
TGTGCCAGCAGCGGGAGGGGTGTAAGGAACACTGAAGCTTTCTTT
CASSGRGVRNTEAFF
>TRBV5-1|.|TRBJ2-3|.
TGCGCCAGCAGCTTATCGGGGGGCACAGATACGCAGTATTTT
CASSLSGGTDTQYF
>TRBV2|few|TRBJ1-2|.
TGTGCCAGCAGCGGCAGGGAAAGCTATGGCTACACCTTC
CASSGRESYGYTF
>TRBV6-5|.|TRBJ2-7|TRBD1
TGTGCCAGCAGGGCGGGACAGGGGTCCTACGAGCAGTACTTC
CASRAGQGSYEQYF
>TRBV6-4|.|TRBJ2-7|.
TGTGCCAGCGCCCCGAGCTCCTACGAGCAGTACTTC
CASAPSSYEQYF
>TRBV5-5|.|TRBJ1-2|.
TGTGCCAGCAGCTTGGCGATAGGGGGGGCGTATGGCTACACCTTC
CASSLAIGGAYGYTF
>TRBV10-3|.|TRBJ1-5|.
TGTGCCATCAGTGAGTCGTACAGGGAGAATCAGCCCCAGCATTTT
CAISESYRENQPQHF
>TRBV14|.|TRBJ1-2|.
TGTGCCAGCAGCCACACGGGGGGTGGCTACACCTTC
CASSHTGGGYTF
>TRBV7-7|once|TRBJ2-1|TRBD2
TGTGCTAGCAGCCCCGGGACTACCGATACGAATGAGCAGTTCTTC
CASSPGTTDTNEQFF
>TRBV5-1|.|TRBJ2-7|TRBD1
TGCGCCAGCAGCCGGACAGGGACCTACGAGCAGTACTTC
CASSRTGTYEQYF
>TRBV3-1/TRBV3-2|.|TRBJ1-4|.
TGTGCCAGCAGCCGAGACAGTGCAACTAATGAAAAACTGTTTTTT
CASSRDSATNEKLFF
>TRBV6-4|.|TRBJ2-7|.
TGTGCCAGCACTCCCCCGAGGGGGGGCTCCTACGAGCAGTACTTC
CASTPPRGGSYEQYF
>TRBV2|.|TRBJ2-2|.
TGTGCCAGCAGTGCCCTAGCGACTCGCACCGGGGAGCTGTTTTTT
CASSALATRTGELFF
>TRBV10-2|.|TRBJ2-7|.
TGCGCCAGCGCCGTAGAAGCCTACGAGCAGTACTTC
CASAVEAYEQYF
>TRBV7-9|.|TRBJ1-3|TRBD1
TGTGCCAGCAGCTCCACCGGGACAGCTGGAAACACCATATATTTT
CASSSTGTAGNTIYF
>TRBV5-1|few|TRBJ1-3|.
TGCGCCAGCAGCTCAACTTGGGGTAGGGGAAGAAACACCATATATTTT
CASSSTWGRGRNTIYF
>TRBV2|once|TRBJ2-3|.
TGTGCCAGCAGTGAAACTCGAGGCACAGATACGCAGTATTTT
CASSETRGTDTQYF
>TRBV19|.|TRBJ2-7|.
TGTGCCAGTACCCCCAGATGGAGGGACTCCTACGAGCAGTACTTC
CASTPRWRDSYEQYF
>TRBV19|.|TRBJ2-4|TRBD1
TGTGCCAGTAGTCGCAGGACAGGGGACAATGCCAAAAACATTCAGTACTTC
CASSRRTGDNAKNIQYF
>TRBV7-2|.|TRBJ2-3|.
TGTGCCAGCACCCTATGGAACGGGAACACAGATACGCAGTATTTT
CASTLWNGNTDTQYF
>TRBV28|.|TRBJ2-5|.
TGTGCCAGCAGCAGCGCGTTGGAAGAGACCCAGTACTTC
CASSSALEETQYF
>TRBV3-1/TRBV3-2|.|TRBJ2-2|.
TGTGCCAGCAGCCAGGCTAGCGCCAACACCGGGGAGCTGTTTTTT
CASSQASANTGELFF
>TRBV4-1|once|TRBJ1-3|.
TGCGCCAGCAGCCAAGACCTCTTATCTGGAAACACCATATATTTT
CASSQDLLSGNTIYF
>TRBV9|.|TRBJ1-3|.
TGTGCCAGCAGCCAGGCAGGGGAAAACACCATATATTTT
CASSQAGENTIYF
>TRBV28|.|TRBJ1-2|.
TGTGCCAGCAGCCTGGGGGATCAGGGGCACGGCTACACCTTC
CASSLGDQGHGYTF
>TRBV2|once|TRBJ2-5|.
TGTGCCAGCAACAGGGCCCTCCAAGAGACCCAGTACTTC
CASNRALQETQYF
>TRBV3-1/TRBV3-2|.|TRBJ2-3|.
TGTGCCAGCAGCCTCGGCTGGGGGGAGGGCACAGATACGCAGTATTTT
CASSLGWGEGTDTQYF
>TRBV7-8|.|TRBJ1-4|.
TGTGCCAGCAGCTTAACAGGGCTCGCGGAAAAACTGTTTTTT
CASSLTGLAEKLFF
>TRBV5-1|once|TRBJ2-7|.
TGCGCCAGCAGCTCCGCAGGCTCCTACGAGCAGTACTTC
CASSSAGSYEQYF
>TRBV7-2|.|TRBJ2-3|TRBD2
TGTGCCAGCAGACACCGGGGACTAGCGGGAGCCCCAGAAGATACGCAGTATTTT
CASRHRGLAGAPEDTQYF